Listed here are 24 T cell receptor beta chains from one sample, sequenced in a study of CD8+ T cells in alopecia areata. RNA was isolated and reverse transcribed to cDNA, the sequencing template. Produced via immunoSEQ multiplex PCR; TCRdb's table is partial and in-frame only. This sample yields around 270,000 clones, of which roughly 60% are seen a single time; about 1.7% belongs to the top ten. Noted treatment: oral pan-JAK inhibitor, 5-10 mg twice daily. Sequenced material: CD4+ T cells sorted from blood, taken at week 24, from a patient treated with tofacitinib. These receptors originate from a human donor with alopecia areata.

V gene TRBV20-1 combines with J gene TRBJ2-7, with unresolved D. V dropped 3 bases and J dropped 6 bases, with 9 bases sitting between them. The CDR3 contains 11 residues. The germline V gene has CDR1 DFQATT and CDR2 SNEGSKA (reference sequence). The CDR3 DNA reads as TGCAGTGCTAGCCCATCGATCGAGCAGTACTTC. It is translated as CSASPSIEQYF.

This clone was detected a few times. This chain connects TRBV5-1 to TRBJ2-5; D uncertain. Trimming pared 4 bases from V and 2 bases from J, leaving 6 bases between. CDR3 length: 12 residues. Germline CDR1 and CDR2: SGHRS and YFSETQ. The CDR3 coding sequence is TGCGCCAGCAGCGGCTATCAAGAGACCCAGTACTTC. Protein sequence: CASSGYQETQYF. Full variable domain (rest looked up from reference TRBV5-1 and TRBJ2-5): KAGVTQTPRYLIKTRGQQVTLSCSPISGHRSVSWYQQTPGQGLQFLFEYFSETQRNKGNFPGRFSGRQFSNSRSEMNVSTLELGDSALYLCASSGYQETQYFGPGTRLLVL.

The gene calls are TRBV27 and TRBJ2-2; 9 bases are shared with TRBD1. The CDR3 has 18 amino acids. Germline CDR1 and CDR2: MNHEY and SMNVEV (reference sequence). Trimming took 6 bases from V and 4 from J; bases not matched to a gene: 15. CDR3 in DNA: TGTGCCAGCAGACCTGCGGTCCACAGGGGGCTGGGCACCGGGGAGCTGTTTTTT. Encoded protein: CASRPAVHRGLGTGELFF.

This clone was detected only once. The V and J genes are TRBV25-1 and TRBJ1-2, with 7 bases matching TRBD1. The germline gives CDR1 MGHDK, CDR2 SYGVNS. This CDR3 spans 14 amino acids. With 3 bases clipped from V and 5 bases from J, the junction kept 6 bases outside the gene matches. The CDR3 bases are TGTGCCAGCAGTGAGCAAGGGGGCGGGTATGGCTACACCTTC. Its protein product is CASSEQGGGYGYTF.

V is TRBV7-2 and J is TRBJ2-3; 8 nucleotides match TRBD2. Per the germline V gene, CDR1 is SGHTA and CDR2 is FQGNSA. V shed 2 bases, J shed 3 bases, and the junction held 4 bases outside the gene matches. This CDR3 has 15 residues. The CDR3 reads CASSLRSGGTDTQYF. For the CDR3, the DNA is TGTGCCAGCAGCTTAAGATCGGGGGGGACAGATACGCAGTATTTT.

This rearrangement joins TRBV7-2 to TRBJ2-1; 7 positions match TRBD1. CDR1 is SGHTA and CDR2 is FQGNSA in the germline V gene. Losses at the gene ends were 5 bases for V and 0 bases for J; bases not matched to a gene: 4. This CDR3 spans 15 amino acids. CDR3 in DNA: TGTGCCAGCAGCCGAGACAGGGACTCCTACAATGAGCAGTTCTTC. This translates into CASSRDRDSYNEQFF.

V usage is TRBV7-2 and J usage is TRBJ2-7, with D possibly called TRBD1 or TRBD2 (6 bases each). The CDR3 has 15 amino acids. Germline CDR1 and CDR2: SGHTA and FQGNSA. V lost 5 bases and J 3 bases, leaving 17 bases between the germline ends. The CDR3 nucleotides are TGTGCCAGCAGCCCCCCCGGGGGCGCATACTACGAGCAGTACTTC. It translates to CASSPPGGAYYEQYF.

This clone was detected only a few times. The V call is TRBV15, the J call TRBJ1-6; D is unresolved. Trimming left V 0 bases short and J 9 bases short, with 9 bases between. The CDR3 is 14 residues long. From germline, CDR1 is LNHNV and CDR2 YYDKDF (reference sequence). The CDR3 DNA reads TGTGCCACCAGCAGAGACGGTTTGGGTTCACCCCTCCACTTT. It translates to CATSRDGLGSPLHF.

V and J are TRBV18 and TRBJ1-1; 9 positions agree with TRBD1. V trimming: 5 bases; J trimming: 4 bases; junction bases outside the gene matches: 2. Germline CDR1 KGHSH, CDR2 LQKENI. CDR3 length: 13 residues. CDR3 residues: CASSKTGGTEAFF. The CDR3 DNA is TGTGCCAGCTCAAAGACAGGGGGCACTGAAGCTTTCTTT.

The chain is built from TRBV29-1 and TRBJ2-7; unclear D gene. V was clipped by 1 base and J by 0 bases, with 10 bases between them. The CDR3 spans 14 residues. Germline V lookup: CDR1 SQVTM, CDR2 ANQGSEA. The DNA for the CDR3 is TGCAGCGTTGAAGTTGGGTACAACTCCTACGAGCAGTACTTC. Its protein is CSVEVGYNSYEQYF.

V is TRBV30 and J is TRBJ1-2, with D maybe TRBD1 (6 bases). The germline V gene has CDR1 GTSNPN and CDR2 SVGIG (reference sequence). The CDR3 consists of 13 residues. Trimming left V 0 bases short and J 10 bases short, with 15 bases between. The CDR3 nucleotides read TGTGCCTGGAGTGTACAGGGTTTAAGGGACTACACCTTC. It is translated as CAWSVQGLRDYTF.

This clone showed up just a few times. This chain connects TRBV7-9 to TRBJ2-6, with D perhaps matching TRBD1 (6 bases). Germline V gene lookup returns CDR1 SEHNR and CDR2 FQNEAQ (reference sequence). Trimming pared 5 bases from V and 0 bases from J, leaving 14 bases between. CDR3 size: 17 residues. The CDR3 region has the DNA TGTGCCAGCAGCCCTAGGTCAGGGGCCTCTGGGGCCAACGTCCTGACTTTC. As protein: CASSPRSGASGANVLTF.

J is TRBJ2-5 and V is TRBV4-1; TRBD1 agrees at 9 bases. CDR1 MGHRA and CDR2 YSYEKL come from the germline V gene. V lost 0 bases, J lost 2 bases, and 13 bases stayed unmatched. The CDR3 is 19 residues long. The CDR3 protein is CASSQDMNTDRGRQETQYF. CDR3 coding DNA: TGCGCCAGCAGCCAAGATATGAATACGGACAGGGGTCGTCAAGAGACCCAGTACTTC.

The rearrangement joins TRBV11-2 to TRBJ2-7, with 9 nucleotides matching TRBD1. Germline lookup yields CDR1 SGHAT and CDR2 FQNNGV. Unmatched junction bases numbered 9, after V lost 4 bases and J lost 11 bases. The CDR3 is 13 residues long. This CDR3 is CASSSRRDRAKYF. The DNA of the CDR3 is TGTGCCAGCAGCTCAAGAAGGGACAGGGCGAAGTACTTC.

This clone has only a few counts. This CDR3 is CSVEQGVGQPQHF. CDR3 in DNA: TGCAGCGTTGAACAGGGGGTCGGGCAGCCCCAGCATTTT. The V call is TRBV29-1, the J call TRBJ1-5; 7 bases match TRBD1. The germline V gene has CDR1 SQVTM and CDR2 ANQGSEA. Trimming removed 2 bases from V and 7 bases from J; junction bases left unmatched: 5. The CDR3 length is 13 residues.

This clone was detected a few times. The genes are TRBV5-1 and TRBJ2-7; 9 positions match TRBD2. J lost 0 bases, V lost 2 bases, and 3 bases had no gene match. CDR1 is SGHRS and CDR2 is YFSETQ in the germline V gene. The CDR3 is made up of 15 amino acids. The CDR3 loop is CASSFGLANSYEQYF. CDR3 sequence (DNA): TGCGCCAGCAGCTTTGGACTAGCGAACTCCTACGAGCAGTACTTC.

This clone came up a few times. The chain uses TRBV29-1 and TRBJ1-2; a weak D match, TRBD1 (5 bases). The germline V gene has CDR1 SQVTM and CDR2 ANQGSEA. The V end lost 1 base, the J end lost 2 bases, and 17 bases lay between the germline ends. The CDR3 covers 16 residues. The CDR3 here is CSVEVRPGRANYGYTF. CDR3 in DNA: TGCAGCGTTGAAGTGAGACCGGGACGGGCAAACTATGGCTACACCTTC.

The chain recombines TRBV7-2 with TRBJ2-5, with TRBD2 matching 10 bases. Trimming took 0 bases from V and 5 from J; bases not matched to a gene: 12. This CDR3 comprises 18 residues. Looked up from germline, CDR1 is SGHTA and CDR2 is FQGNSA. This CDR3 reads CASSLAPASGGPRETQYF. DNA for the CDR3: TGTGCCAGCAGCTTAGCCCCAGCTAGCGGGGGACCACGTGAGACCCAGTACTTC.

The rearrangement uses TRBV10-3 and TRBJ1-6, with TRBD1 matching 8 bases. The junction had 5 bases not matched to a gene; V was cut back by 5 bases and J by 8 bases. CDR3 length equals 14 residues. Per germline, CDR1 ENHRY and CDR2 SYGVKD. The CDR3 reads CAISPGQVDSPLHF. The DNA of the CDR3 is TGTGCCATCAGTCCGGGACAGGTGGATTCACCCCTCCACTTT.

The chain has TRBV30 and TRBJ1-5, with D hard to call. CDR3 length: 14 residues. V was cut by 1 base and J by 1 base, with 8 bases left in between. CDR1 and CDR2 (germline): GTSNPN, SVGIG (reference sequence). The CDR3 protein is CAWSDLPSNQPQHF. DNA of the CDR3: TGTGCCTGGAGTGACCTGCCAAGCAATCAGCCCCAGCATTTT.

The chain has TRBV28 and TRBJ2-5, with D possibly being TRBD2 (5 bases). The CDR3 loop spans 12 amino acids. V was shortened by 10 bases and J by 3 bases, with 12 bases between the two germline ends. Germline loops: CDR1 MDHEN, CDR2 SYDVKM. The CDR3 region is CATTGVEETQYF. CDR3 nucleotide sequence: TGTGCCACCACCGGGGTGGAAGAGACCCAGTACTTC.

A word on this clone: The junction does not match germline at one end; this may be a read error. The same CDR3 also results from other DNA sequences found in this sample. V gene TRBV27 combines with J gene TRBJ1-6; D may be TRBD1 (6 bases). The CDR3 is 14 residues long. The germline V gene encodes CDR1 MNHEY and CDR2 SMNVEV (reference sequence). CDR3 sequence: CASRQGLNNSPLHF. CDR3 nucleotide sequence: TGTGCCAGCAGACAGGGCCTCAATAATTCACCCCTCCACTTC.

The V call is TRBV7-2, the J call TRBJ2-1; no definite D call. CDR1 is SGHTA, CDR2 FQGNSA, per germline. This CDR3 region has 13 residues. The ends were cut back, 5 bases at V and 5 bases at J, with 10 bases in the middle. CDR3 residues: CASSPDPDNEQFF. The CDR3, as DNA: TGTGCCAGCAGCCCGGACCCCGACAATGAGCAGTTCTTC.

The chain carries TRBV2 and TRBJ2-7; D is perhaps TRBD1 (5 bases). Germline-derived CDR1 and CDR2 are SNHLY and FYNNEI. This CDR3 is built from 12 residues. V lost 7 bases and J 4 bases, leaving 11 bases between the germline ends. The CDR3 nucleotides read TGTGCCAGCACCGTACGACAGTACGAGCAGTACTTC. It encodes CASTVRQYEQYF. Full variable domain (outside the CDR3, taken from reference TRBV2 and TRBJ2-7): EPEVTQTPSHQVTQMGQEVILRCVPISNHLYFYWYRQILGQKVEFLVSFYNNEISEKSEIFDDQFSVERPDGSNFTLKIRSTKLEDSAMYFCASTVRQYEQYFGPGTRLTVT.